One T cell receptor beta chain is described in this entry. This entry belongs to a study of blood T cell repertoires in COVID-19. Overall study: PBMCs, B-cell-depleted T cells, or T cells provided the cDNA or gDNA that made up the material.

How the authors handled the data: Estimates of nucleated cell counts were drawn from the amplification of reference gene primers. Clones were read by immunoSEQ multiplex PCR, and TCRdb kept only the in-frame ones, dropping some. V and J calls and clone size are those listed in that table; D and trimming were worked out from the DNA. The sample yields roughly 63,000 clones, roughly four fifths seen once. This CDR3 contains 15 residues. The germline CDR1 and CDR2 sequences are MRHNA and SNTAGT. Trimming removed 8 bases from V and 1 base from J; junction bases left unmatched: 7. This TCR was sampled from an elderly woman with acute or convalescent COVID-19. The sequenced sample consisted of peripheral blood. The rearrangement uses TRBV6-4 and TRBJ2-1, with 8 nucleotides matching TRBD2. The CDR3 reads CASAREARSYNEQFF. The CDR3 DNA follows: TGTGCCAGCGCGCGGGAGGCTCGATCCTACAATGAGCAGTTCTTC.